This T cell receptor (beta chain) was identified in a study of T cell changes during pregnancy in multiple sclerosis. Sequencing used immunoSEQ multiplex PCR; TCRdb keeps in-frame clones, though not all of them. The sample yields around 31,000 clones, around nine tenths seen once. This CDR3 has 16 amino acids. Germline V gives CDR1 SGHKS, CDR2 YYEKEE (reference sequence). V shed 4 bases and J 2 bases; nucleotides not matched to a gene: 8. The chain employs TRBV5-5 and TRBJ2-7, with TRBD2 matching 11 bases. The clonotype was recovered from a female donor with multiple sclerosis, enrolled in a pregnancy study. The sample in question was CD8+ T cells from peripheral blood mononuclear cells, obtained in the second trimester of pregnancy. CDR3 in amino acids: CASSQFGTSGTYEQYF. Here the CDR3 DNA reads TGTGCCAGCAGCCAATTCGGGACTAGCGGAACCTACGAGCAGTACTTC.